This record concerns one TCR beta chain sequence. This CDR3 spans 14 amino acids. From germline, CDR1 is SQVTM and CDR2 ANQGSEA. V was shortened by 0 bases and J by 6 bases, with 14 bases between the two germline ends. The data were obtained in a study of blood T cell repertoires in COVID-19. For the study at large: Researchers got acute and convalescent COVID-19 samples from the United States, Italy and Spain. T cells, B-cell-depleted T cells, or PBMCs provided the cDNA or gDNA that served as material.

The protocol was immunoSEQ multiplex PCR, while the TCRdb copy is restricted to in-frame clones and leaves out a portion. The sample lists 150,000 to 200,000 clones, over 75% occurring once. This receptor was obtained from a woman aged 70-85 years with acute or convalescent COVID-19. This chain uses TRBV29-1 with TRBJ1-2, with unresolved D. The specimen sequenced was peripheral blood. Here the CDR3 reads CSVEDSASMNGYTF. The CDR3 bases are TGCAGCGTTGAAGATAGCGCGTCAATGAATGGCTACACCTTC.